The clone carrying this TCR beta chain was seen many times. The template for TCR beta VDJ and CDR3 sequence profiling was genomic DNA. TCRdb reanalysed the reads using MiXCR and keeps one entry per CDR3 protein. The repertoire holds 100,000 to 150,000 distinct CDR3 sequences, with less than 50% as singletons. V lost 3 bases to trimming and J lost 4 bases; unmatched junction nucleotides: 2. Germline V gene sequence: CDR1 GTSNPN, CDR2 SVGIG (reference sequence). CDR3 length equals 12 residues. The entry originates in a study of CD8+CD57+ T cells in acquired aplastic anemia. Flow cytometry had shown expanded CD8+CD57+ cells in the patients chosen for sequencing.

Material for sequencing was sorted CD4+, CD8+, or CD8+CD57+ T cells (not recorded which) from PBMCs. This chain joins TRBV30 and TRBJ1-2, with 7 bases that match TRBD1. The TCR sequence derives from a human donor with aplastic anemia. CDR3 protein: CAWRTGIYGYTF. Written as DNA, the CDR3 is TGTGCCTGGAGGACAGGGATCTATGGCTACACCTTC.